This T cell receptor (beta chain) stems from a study of shared clonotypes between healthy human individuals. Turning to the study itself: There were three CD4 naive, three CD4 memory, two CD8 naive and one CD8 memory plates per donor.

Naive CD8 cells lacked CD45RO, underwent positive selection for CCR7 and left out terminally differentiated effector memory CD45RA+ cells. This CDR3 is 14 amino acids long. V trimming: 2 bases; J trimming: 6 bases; junction bases outside the gene matches: 5. Germline values: CDR1 MDHEN, CDR2 SYDVKM. Of note for this clone: At the DNA level, this CDR3 is encoded by other sequences in the same sample as well.

Roughly 200 ng DNA, 30,000 to 35,000 T cell genomes, went into each sorted-subset replicate PCR. Assay: immunoSEQ multiplex PCR; the TCRdb copy retains only in-frame clones and omits some. Of under 700,000 clones listed, roughly 95% are singletons. The chain employs TRBV28 and TRBJ2-7, with 9 bases lining up with TRBD2. The clonotype originates from a woman in her 30s in good health. The sequenced material came from naive CD8+ T cells sorted from blood. CDR3 in DNA: TGTGCCAGCAGTTTAGCGGGAGGGCCCGGCGAGCAGTACTTC. Translation: CASSLAGGPGEQYF.